This T cell receptor beta chain was recovered during a study of blood T cell repertoires in COVID-19. J was trimmed by 8 bases and V by 5 bases; bases with no gene match: 16. The CDR3 spans 17 residues. The germline V gene encodes CDR1 SEHNR and CDR2 FQNEAQ (reference sequence). Participants' reported clinical history set cohort assignment. Before being deemed recovered, Cohort 3 donors had two negative PCRs, clearance, or symptom resolution. Source study methods: Using reference gene primer amplification, nucleated cell counts were estimated. Data came from immunoSEQ multiplex PCR; TCRdb stores just in-frame clones and leaves some out. From that table come the V and J calls and clone size; the DNA was used to work out D and trimming. The data show approximately 200,000 clones, about 86% seen once.

This receptor was identified in a man aged 35 to 55 who had recovered from COVID-19. Sequencing was performed on PBMCs or T cells enriched from blood (not recorded which). The J gene is TRBJ1-2, the V gene TRBV7-9, with 11 bases that match TRBD1. The CDR3 loop is CASSPGTGGQLVLGYTF. The CDR3 DNA follows: TGTGCCAGCAGCCCAGGGACAGGGGGACAGTTAGTATTGGGCTACACCTTC.